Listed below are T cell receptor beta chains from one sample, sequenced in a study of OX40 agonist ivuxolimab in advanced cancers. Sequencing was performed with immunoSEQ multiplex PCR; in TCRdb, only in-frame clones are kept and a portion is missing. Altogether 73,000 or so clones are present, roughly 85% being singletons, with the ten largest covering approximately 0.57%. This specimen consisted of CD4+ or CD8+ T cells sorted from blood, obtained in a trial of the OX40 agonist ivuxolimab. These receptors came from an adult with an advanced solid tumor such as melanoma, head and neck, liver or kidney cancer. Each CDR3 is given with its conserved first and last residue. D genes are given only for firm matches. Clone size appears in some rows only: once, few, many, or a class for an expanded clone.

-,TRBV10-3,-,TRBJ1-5,TGTGCCATCAGTGAGTCCGGCAGGGGAGGCAATCAGCCCCAGCATTTT,CAISESGRGGNQPQHF
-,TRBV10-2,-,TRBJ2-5,TGCGCCAGCAGTGTCTGGGGAGAGACCCAGTACTTC,CASSVWGETQYF
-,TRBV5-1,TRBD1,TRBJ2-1,TGCGCCAGCGCACAGGGACAGGGGGCCTATGAGCAGTTCTTC,CASAQGQGAYEQFF
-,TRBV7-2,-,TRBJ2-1,TGTGCCAGCAGCTTAGAGAGTTGGGGTGAGCAGTTCTTC,CASSLESWGEQFF
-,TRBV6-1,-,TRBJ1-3,TGTGCCAGCAGTGAAGCAGGGAGGCGGGCATCCTCTGGAAACACCATATATTTT,CASSEAGRRASSGNTIYF
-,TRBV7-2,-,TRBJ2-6,TGTGCCAGCATCCTCCGGGACACTGAAGTTTCTGGGGCCAACGTCCTGACTTTC,CASILRDTEVSGANVLTF
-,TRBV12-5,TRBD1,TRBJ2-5,TGTGCTAGTGGCTTCCGGGACAGGGGTACCCAGTACTTC,CASGFRDRGTQYF
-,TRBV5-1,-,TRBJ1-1,TGCGCCAGCAGCTTGGGGCCGCAGAACACTGAAGCTTTCTTT,CASSLGPQNTEAFF
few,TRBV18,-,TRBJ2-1,TGTGCCAGCTCACCGCGGGCGGTGGCAGGGAGCTCCTACAATGAGCAGTTCTTC,CASSPRAVAGSSYNEQFF
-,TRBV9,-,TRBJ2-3,TGTGCCAGCAGCGCCCGGACTACCGCAGATACGCAGTATTTT,CASSARTTADTQYF
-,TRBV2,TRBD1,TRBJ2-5,TGTGCCAGCAGTGAAGCCGACAGGGGTCGGAAAGAGACCCAGTACTTC,CASSEADRGRKETQYF
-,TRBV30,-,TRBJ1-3,TGTGCCTGGAGTGTACCGGTTCCTGGAAACACCATATATTTT,CAWSVPVPGNTIYF
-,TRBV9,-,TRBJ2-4,TGTGCCAGCAGCGTAGACGAGGGGTCAGGGGCCAAAAACATTCAGTACTTC,CASSVDEGSGAKNIQYF
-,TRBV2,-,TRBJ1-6,TGTGCCAGCAGTGTCGATGGCTATAATTCACCCCTCCACTTT,CASSVDGYNSPLHF
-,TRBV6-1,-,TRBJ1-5,TGTGCCAGCAGTGAAGTGATGGGCCAGCCCCAGCATTTT,CASSEVMGQPQHF
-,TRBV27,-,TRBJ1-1,TGTGCCAGCAGTTTATGGGAAGGGGCTGAAGCTTTCTTT,CASSLWEGAEAFF
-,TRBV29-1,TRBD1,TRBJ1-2,TGCAGCATATCAGGGGGAATGAATAACTATGGCTACACCTTC,CSISGGMNNYGYTF
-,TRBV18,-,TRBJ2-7,TGTGCCAGCTCAGCCCGGGACAACTCCTACGAGCAGTACTTC,CASSARDNSYEQYF
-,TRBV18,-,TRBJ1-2,TGTGCCAGCTCACCAGGGACAACAACTAGAGGCTACACCTTC,CASSPGTTTRGYTF
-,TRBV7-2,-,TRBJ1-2,TGTGCCAGCAGCTTGCGACGTCATGACTATGGCTACACCTTC,CASSLRRHDYGYTF
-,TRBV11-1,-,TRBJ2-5,TGTGCCAGCAGCTCCCAACCATCGACAGTAGTACAAGAGACCCAGTACTTC,CASSSQPSTVVQETQYF
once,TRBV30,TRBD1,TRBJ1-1,TGTGCCTGGACTCTCCAGGGACAGGGAAAAGCTTTCTTT,CAWTLQGQGKAFF
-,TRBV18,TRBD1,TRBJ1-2,TGTGCCAGCTCACCGACAGGGGGTGGTGGCTACACCTTC,CASSPTGGGGYTF
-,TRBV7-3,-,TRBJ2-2,TGTGCCAGCAGCGCCGGGACCTCCGGGGAGCTGTTTTTT,CASSAGTSGELFF
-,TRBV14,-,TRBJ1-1,TGTGCCAGCACCCCCCCCCACCGGTTGGGCACTGAAGCTTTCTTT,CASTPPHRLGTEAFF
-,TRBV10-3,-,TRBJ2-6,TGTGCCATCAGTGAGTCAAAAACATCCTCTGGGGCCAACGTCCTGACTTTC,CAISESKTSSGANVLTF
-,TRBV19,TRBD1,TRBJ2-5,TGTGCCAGTAGTATAGGCACCGGGACAGCGGTTGAGACCCAGTACTTC,CASSIGTGTAVETQYF
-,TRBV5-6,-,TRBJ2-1,TGTGCCAGCAGCTTTTATGGCCGCAGACAGGTTGAGCAGTTCTTC,CASSFYGRRQVEQFF
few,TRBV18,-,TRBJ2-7,TGTGCCAGCTCACCCAGGGATATTTTGGAGCAGTACTTC,CASSPRDILEQYF